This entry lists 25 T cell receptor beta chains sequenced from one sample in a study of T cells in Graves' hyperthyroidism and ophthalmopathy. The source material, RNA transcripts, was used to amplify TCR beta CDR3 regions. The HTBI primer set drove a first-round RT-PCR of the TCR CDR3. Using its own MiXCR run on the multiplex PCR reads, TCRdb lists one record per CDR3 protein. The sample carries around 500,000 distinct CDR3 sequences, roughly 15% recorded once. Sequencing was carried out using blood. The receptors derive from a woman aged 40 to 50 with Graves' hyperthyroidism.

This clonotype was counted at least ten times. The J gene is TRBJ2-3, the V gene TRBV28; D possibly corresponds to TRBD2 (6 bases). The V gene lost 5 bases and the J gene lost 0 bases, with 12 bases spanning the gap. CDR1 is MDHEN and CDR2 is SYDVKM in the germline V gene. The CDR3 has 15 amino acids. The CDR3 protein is CASSHSGTSTDTQYF. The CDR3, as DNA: TGTGCCAGCAGTCATTCCGGGACTAGCACAGATACGCAGTATTTT.

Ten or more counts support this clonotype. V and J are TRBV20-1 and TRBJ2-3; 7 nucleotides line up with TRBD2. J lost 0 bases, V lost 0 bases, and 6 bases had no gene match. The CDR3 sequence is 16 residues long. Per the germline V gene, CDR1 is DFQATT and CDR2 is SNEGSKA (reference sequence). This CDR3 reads CSARDPGSGSTDTQYF. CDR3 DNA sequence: TGCAGTGCTAGAGATCCCGGTAGCGGGAGCACAGATACGCAGTATTTT.

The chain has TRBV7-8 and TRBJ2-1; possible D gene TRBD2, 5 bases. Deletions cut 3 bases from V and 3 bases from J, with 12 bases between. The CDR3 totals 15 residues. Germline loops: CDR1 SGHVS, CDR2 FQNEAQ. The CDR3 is CASSFSEDDYNEQFF. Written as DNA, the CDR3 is TGTGCCAGCAGCTTTTCGGAGGACGACTACAATGAGCAGTTCTTC.

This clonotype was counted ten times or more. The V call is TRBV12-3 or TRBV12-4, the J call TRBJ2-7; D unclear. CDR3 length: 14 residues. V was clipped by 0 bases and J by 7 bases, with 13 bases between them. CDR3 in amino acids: CASSLATVSWEQYF. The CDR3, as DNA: TGTGCCAGCAGTTTAGCGACGGTATCCTGGGAGCAGTACTTC.

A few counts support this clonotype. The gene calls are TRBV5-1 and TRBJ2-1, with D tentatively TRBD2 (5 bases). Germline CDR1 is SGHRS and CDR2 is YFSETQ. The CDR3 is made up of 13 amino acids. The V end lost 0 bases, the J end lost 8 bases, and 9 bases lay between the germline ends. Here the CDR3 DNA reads TGCGCCAGCAGCTTGGAAGGGAGCGATGAGCAGTTCTTC. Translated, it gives CASSLEGSDEQFF.

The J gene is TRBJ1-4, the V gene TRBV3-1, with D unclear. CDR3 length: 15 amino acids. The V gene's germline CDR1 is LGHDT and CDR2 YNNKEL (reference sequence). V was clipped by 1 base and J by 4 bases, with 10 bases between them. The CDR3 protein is CASSQGRALNEKLFF. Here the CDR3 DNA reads TGTGCCAGCAGCCAAGGTCGGGCACTTAATGAAAAACTGTTTTTT.

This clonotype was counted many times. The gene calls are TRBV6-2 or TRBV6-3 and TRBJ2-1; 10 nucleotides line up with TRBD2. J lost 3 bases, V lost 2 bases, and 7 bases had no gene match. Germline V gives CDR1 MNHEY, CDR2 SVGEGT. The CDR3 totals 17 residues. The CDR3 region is CASSYMASGRFYNEQFF. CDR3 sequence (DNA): TGTGCCAGCAGTTACATGGCTAGCGGGAGATTCTACAATGAGCAGTTCTTC.

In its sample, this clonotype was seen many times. CDR3: CASSLVLNSEQFF. In DNA, the CDR3 is TGTGCCAGCAGCTTAGTACTAAATAGTGAGCAGTTCTTC. V is TRBV11-3 and J is TRBJ2-1; the D is unclear. V was trimmed by 1 base and J by 9 bases, leaving 10 bases between them. Germline V gene lookup returns CDR1 SGHNT and CDR2 YENEEA. The CDR3 covers 13 residues.

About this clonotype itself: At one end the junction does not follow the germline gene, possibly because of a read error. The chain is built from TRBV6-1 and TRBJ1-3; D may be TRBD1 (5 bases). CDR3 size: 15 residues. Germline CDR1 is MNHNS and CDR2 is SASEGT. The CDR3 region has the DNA TGTGCCAGCAGGCTGACTAGGACATCTGGTAACACCATATATTTT. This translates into CASRLTRTSGNTIYF.

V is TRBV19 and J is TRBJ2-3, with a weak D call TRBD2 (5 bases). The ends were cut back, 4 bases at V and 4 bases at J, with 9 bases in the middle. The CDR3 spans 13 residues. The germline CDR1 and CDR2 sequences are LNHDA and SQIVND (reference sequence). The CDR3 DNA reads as TGTGCCAGTAGTAGAGGGCCCCCAGATACGCAGTATTTT. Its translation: CASSRGPPDTQYF.

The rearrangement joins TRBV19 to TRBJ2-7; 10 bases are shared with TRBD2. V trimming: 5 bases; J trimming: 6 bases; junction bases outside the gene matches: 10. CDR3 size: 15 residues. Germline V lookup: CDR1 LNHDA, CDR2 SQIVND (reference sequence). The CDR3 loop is CASSGGLAGAVEQYF. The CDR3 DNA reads TGTGCCAGTAGTGGGGGGCTAGCGGGAGCTGTCGAGCAGTACTTC. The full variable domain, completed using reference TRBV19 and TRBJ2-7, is DGGITQSPKYLFRKEGQNVTLSCEQNLNHDAMYWYRQDPGQGLRLIYYSQIVNDFQKGDIAEGYSVSREKKESFPLTVTSAQKNPTAFYLCASSGGLAGAVEQYFGPGTRLTVT.

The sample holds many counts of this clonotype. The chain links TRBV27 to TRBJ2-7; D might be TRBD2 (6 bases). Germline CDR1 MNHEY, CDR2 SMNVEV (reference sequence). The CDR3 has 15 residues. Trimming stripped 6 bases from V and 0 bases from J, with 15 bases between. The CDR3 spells CASSPGTLSSYEQYF. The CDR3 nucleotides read TGTGCCAGCAGCCCCGGGACTTTGAGCTCCTACGAGCAGTACTTC.

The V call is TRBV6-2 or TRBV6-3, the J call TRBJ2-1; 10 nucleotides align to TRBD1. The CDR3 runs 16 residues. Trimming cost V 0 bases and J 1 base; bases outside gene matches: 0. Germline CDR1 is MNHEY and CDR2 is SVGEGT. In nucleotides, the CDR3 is TGTGCCAGCAGTTACTCGGACAGGGGGTCCTACAATGAGCAGTTCTTC. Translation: CASSYSDRGSYNEQFF.

CDR3 in DNA: TGTGCTAGTGGTTTGGCTCAAGGAGGGACCCAGTACTTC. It translates to CASGLAQGGTQYF. The chain joins TRBV12-5 to TRBJ2-5; D may be TRBD2 (5 bases). The CDR3 loop spans 13 amino acids. Looked up from germline, CDR1 is LGHNT and CDR2 is FRNRAP. V gave up 1 base and J gave up 7 bases, with 10 bases separating them.

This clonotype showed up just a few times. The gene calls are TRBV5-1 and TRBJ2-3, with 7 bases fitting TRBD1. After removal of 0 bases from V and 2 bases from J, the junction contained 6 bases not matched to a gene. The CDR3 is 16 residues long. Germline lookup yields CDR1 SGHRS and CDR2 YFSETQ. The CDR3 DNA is TGCGCCAGCAGCTTGGTTCCAGGGGGTATCACAGATACGCAGTATTTT. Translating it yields CASSLVPGGITDTQYF.

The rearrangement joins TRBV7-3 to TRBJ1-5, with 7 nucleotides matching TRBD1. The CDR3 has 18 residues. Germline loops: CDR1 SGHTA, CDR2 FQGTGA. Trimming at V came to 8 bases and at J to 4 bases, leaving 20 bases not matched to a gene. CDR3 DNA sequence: TGTGCCAGCCAGCTTGTCGGGACAGACGACATTAAAAATCAGCCCCAGCATTTT. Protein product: CASQLVGTDDIKNQPQHF. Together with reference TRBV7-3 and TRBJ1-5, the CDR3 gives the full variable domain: GAGVSQTPSNKVTEKGKYVELRCDPISGHTALYWYRQSLGQGPEFLIYFQGTGAADDSGLPNDRFFAVRPEGSVSTLKIQRTERGDSAVYLCASQLVGTDDIKNQPQHFGDGTRLSIL.

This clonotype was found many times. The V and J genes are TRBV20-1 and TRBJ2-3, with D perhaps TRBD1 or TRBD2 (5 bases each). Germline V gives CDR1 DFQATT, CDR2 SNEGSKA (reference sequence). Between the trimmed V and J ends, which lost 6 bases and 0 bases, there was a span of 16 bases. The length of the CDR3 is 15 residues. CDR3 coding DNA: TGCAGTGCGGCTGAGGGGACCGCGAGCACAGATACGCAGTATTTT. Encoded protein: CSAAEGTASTDTQYF.

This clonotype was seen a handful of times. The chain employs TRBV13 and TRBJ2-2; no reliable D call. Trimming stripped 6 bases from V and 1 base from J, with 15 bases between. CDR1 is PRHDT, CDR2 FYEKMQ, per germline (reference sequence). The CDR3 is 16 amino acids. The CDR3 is CASSRDRIRNTGELFF. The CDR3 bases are TGTGCCAGCAGTCGAGACCGGATTCGGAACACCGGGGAGCTGTTTTTT.

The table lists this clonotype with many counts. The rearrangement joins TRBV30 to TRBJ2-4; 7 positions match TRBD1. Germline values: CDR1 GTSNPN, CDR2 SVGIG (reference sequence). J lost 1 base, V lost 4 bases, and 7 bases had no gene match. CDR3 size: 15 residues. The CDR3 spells CAWNPLQGAKNIQYF. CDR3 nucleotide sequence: TGTGCCTGGAACCCGTTACAGGGGGCCAAAAACATTCAGTACTTC.

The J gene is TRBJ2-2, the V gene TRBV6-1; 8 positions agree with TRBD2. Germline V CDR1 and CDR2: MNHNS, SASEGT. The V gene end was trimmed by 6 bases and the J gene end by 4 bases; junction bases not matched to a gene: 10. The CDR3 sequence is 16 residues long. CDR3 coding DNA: TGTGCCAGCAGGAATACGGGAGGGCCGATCACCGGGGAGCTGTTTTTT. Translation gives CASRNTGGPITGELFF.

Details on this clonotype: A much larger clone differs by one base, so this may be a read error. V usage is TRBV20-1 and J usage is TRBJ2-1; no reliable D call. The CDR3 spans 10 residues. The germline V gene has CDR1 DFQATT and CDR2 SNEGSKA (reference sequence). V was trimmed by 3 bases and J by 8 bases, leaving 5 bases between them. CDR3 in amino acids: CSASSDEQFF. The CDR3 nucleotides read TGCAGTGCTAGTAGTGATGAGCAGTTCTTC.

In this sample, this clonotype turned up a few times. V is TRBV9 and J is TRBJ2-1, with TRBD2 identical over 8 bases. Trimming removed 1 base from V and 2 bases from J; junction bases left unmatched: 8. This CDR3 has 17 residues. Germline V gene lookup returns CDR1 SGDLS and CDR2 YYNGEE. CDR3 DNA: TGTGCCAGCAGCGTATCTCTACCGGGACTAGCCTACAATGAGCAGTTCTTC. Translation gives CASSVSLPGLAYNEQFF.

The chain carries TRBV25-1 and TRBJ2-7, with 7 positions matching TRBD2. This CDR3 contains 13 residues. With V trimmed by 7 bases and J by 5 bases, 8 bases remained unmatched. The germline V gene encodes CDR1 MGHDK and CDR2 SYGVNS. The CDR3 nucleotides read TGTGCCAGCAAAATCGCCGGGGGGAACGAGCAGTACTTC. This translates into CASKIAGGNEQYF.

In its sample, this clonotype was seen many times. CDR3 region: CSARDFRDRSYNEQFF. The CDR3 coding sequence is TGCAGTGCTAGAGATTTCCGGGACAGATCCTACAATGAGCAGTTCTTC. The chain has TRBV20-1 and TRBJ2-1, with 7 positions matching TRBD1. From germline, CDR1 is DFQATT and CDR2 SNEGSKA (reference sequence). V trimming: 0 bases; J trimming: 1 base; junction bases outside the gene matches: 6. This CDR3 contains 16 residues.

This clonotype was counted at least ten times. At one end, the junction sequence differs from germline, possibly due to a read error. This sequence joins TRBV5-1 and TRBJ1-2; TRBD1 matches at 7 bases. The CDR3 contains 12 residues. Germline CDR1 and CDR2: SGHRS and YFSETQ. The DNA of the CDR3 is TGTGCCAGCAGCTTGGGGACAGACGGCTACACCTTC. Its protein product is CASSLGTDGYTF.